This T cell receptor (beta chain) was documented in a study of shared clonotypes between healthy human individuals. Germline V gene sequence: CDR1 MNHNS, CDR2 SASEGT. Trimming cost V 3 bases and J 2 bases, with 14 bases left between them. The CDR3 sequence is 15 residues long. Only in-frame clones appear in the TCRdb table, and some are missing; sequencing was by immunoSEQ multiplex PCR. The data show about 2.4 million clones, more than 80% seen once. The V gene is TRBV6-1, the J gene TRBJ2-7; D is unclear. The sequence was obtained from a man aged 18 to 30 in good health. The sequencing input was naive CD4+ T cells sorted from blood. Subset meaning: CD45RA+ positively selected. The CDR3 spells CASSEEQESPYEQYF. The DNA of the CDR3 is TGTGCCAGCAGTGAGGAGCAGGAGTCCCCCTACGAGCAGTACTTC.